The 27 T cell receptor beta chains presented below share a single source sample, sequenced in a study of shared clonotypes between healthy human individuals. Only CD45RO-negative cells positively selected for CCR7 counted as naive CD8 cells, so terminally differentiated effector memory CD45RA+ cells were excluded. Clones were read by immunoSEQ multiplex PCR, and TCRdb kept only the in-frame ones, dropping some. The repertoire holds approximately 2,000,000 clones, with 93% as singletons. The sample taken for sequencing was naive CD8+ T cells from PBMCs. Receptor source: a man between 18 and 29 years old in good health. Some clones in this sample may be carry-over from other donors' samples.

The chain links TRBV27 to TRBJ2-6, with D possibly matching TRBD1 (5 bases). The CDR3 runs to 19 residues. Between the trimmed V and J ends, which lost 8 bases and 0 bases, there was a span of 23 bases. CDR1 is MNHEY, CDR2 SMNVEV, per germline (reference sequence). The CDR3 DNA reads TGTGCCAGCGGACCTCGAGACAGTCCCACCATCTCTGGGGCCAACGTCCTGACTTTC. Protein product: CASGPRDSPTISGANVLTF.

The chain's CDR3 is CAGSYMSGAYGYTF. The CDR3 DNA reads TGTGCAGGAAGCTACATGTCGGGGGCCTATGGCTACACCTTC. The chain has TRBV28 and TRBJ1-2; the D gene is possibly TRBD1 (6 bases). The CDR3 has 14 amino acids. In germline, CDR1 is MDHEN, CDR2 SYDVKM.

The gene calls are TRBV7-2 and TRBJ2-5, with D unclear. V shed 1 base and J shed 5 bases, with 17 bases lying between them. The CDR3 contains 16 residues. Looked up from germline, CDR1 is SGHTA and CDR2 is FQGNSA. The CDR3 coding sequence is TGTGCCAGCAGCTTAGATTATCGGTATAGGGTGGAGACCCAGTACTTC. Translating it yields CASSLDYRYRVETQYF. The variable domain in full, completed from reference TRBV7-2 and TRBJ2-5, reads GAGVSQSPSNKVTEKGKDVELRCDPISGHTALYWYRQSLGQGLEFLIYFQGNSAPDKSGLPSDRFSAERTGGSVSTLTIQRTQQEDSAVYLCASSLDYRYRVETQYFGPGTRLLVL.

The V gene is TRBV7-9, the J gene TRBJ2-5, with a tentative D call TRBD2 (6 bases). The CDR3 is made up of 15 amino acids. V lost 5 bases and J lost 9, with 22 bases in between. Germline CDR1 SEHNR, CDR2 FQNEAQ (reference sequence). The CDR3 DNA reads TGTGCCAGCAGCCCAAAAGGGACTCGCTGGGAGGCCCAGTACTTC. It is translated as CASSPKGTRWEAQYF. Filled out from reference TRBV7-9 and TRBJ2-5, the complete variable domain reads DTGVSQNPRHKITKRGQNVTFRCDPISEHNRLYWYRQTLGQGPEFLTYFQNEAQLEKSRLLSDRFSAERPKGSFSTLEIQRTEQGDSAMYLCASSPKGTRWEAQYFGPGTRLLVL.

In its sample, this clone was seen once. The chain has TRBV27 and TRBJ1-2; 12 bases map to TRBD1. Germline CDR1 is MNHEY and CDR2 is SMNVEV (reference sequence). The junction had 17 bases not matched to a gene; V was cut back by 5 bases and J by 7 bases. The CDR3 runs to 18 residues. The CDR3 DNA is TGTGCCAGCAGTCCCAAACCGAACCGGGACAGGGGGCGTTTTGGCTACACCTTC. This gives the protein CASSPKPNRDRGRFGYTF.

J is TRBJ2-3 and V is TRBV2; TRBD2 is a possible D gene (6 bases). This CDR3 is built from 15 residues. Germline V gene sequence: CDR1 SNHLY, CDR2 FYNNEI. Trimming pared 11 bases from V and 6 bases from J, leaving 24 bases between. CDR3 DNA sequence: TGTGCCGCCCCACCCGGGGCGGGACCAGGGGATACGCAGTATTTT. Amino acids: CAAPPGAGPGDTQYF.

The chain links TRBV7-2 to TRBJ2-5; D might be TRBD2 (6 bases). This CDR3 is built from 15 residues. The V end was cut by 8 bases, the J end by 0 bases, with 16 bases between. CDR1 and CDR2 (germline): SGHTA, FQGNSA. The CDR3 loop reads CASRGRREYQETQYF. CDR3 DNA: TGTGCCAGCCGGGGGAGGAGGGAGTACCAAGAGACCCAGTACTTC.

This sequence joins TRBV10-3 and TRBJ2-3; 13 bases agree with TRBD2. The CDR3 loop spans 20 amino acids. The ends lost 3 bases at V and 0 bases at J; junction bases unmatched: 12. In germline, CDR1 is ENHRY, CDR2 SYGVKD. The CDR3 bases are TGTGCCATCAGTGAAGTGGGACTAGCGGGAATAGCGCTAAGCACAGATACGCAGTATTTT. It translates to CAISEVGLAGIALSTDTQYF.

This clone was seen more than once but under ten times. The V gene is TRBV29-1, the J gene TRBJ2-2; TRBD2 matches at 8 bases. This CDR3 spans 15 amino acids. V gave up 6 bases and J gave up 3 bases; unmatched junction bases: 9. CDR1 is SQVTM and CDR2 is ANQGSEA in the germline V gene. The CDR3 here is CSVRSGSSDTGELFF. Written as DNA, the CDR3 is TGCAGCGTGAGGAGCGGGAGTTCTGACACCGGGGAGCTGTTTTTT.

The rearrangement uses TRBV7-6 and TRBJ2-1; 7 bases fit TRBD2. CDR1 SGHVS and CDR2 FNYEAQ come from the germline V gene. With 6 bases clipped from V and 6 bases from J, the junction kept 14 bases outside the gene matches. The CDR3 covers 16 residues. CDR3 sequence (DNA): TGTGCCAGCAGATACCTGGGGGGGACGGAGTTCAATGAGCAGTTCTTC. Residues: CASRYLGGTEFNEQFF.

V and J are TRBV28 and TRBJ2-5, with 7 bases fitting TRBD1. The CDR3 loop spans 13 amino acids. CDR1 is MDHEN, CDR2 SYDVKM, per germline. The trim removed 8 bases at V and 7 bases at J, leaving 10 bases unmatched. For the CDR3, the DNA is TGTGCCAGCCGACAGGGCCCTCGAGGGACCCAGTACTTC. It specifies CASRQGPRGTQYF.

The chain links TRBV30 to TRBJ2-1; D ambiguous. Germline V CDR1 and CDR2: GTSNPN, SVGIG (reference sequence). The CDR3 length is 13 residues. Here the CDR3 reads CSVAADLDNEQFF. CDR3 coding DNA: TGTTCTGTTGCGGCTGACCTGGACAATGAGCAGTTCTTC. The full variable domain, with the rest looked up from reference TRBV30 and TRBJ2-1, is SQTIHQWPATLVQPVGSPLSLECTVEGTSNPNLYWYRQAAGRGLQLLFYSVGIGQISSEVPQNLSASRPQDRQFILSSKKLLLSDSGFYLCSVAADLDNEQFFGPGTRLTVL.

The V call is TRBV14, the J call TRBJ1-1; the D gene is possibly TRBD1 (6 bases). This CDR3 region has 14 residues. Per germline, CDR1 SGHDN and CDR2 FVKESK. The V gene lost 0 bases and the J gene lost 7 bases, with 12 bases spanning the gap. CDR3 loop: CASSQDRGPNEAFF. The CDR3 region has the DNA TGTGCCAGCAGCCAAGACAGGGGTCCCAATGAAGCTTTCTTT.

CDR3 sequence reads: CASSYSISEGETQYF. CDR3 bases: TGTGCCAGCAGTTACTCGATTAGTGAAGGGGAGACCCAGTACTTC. V gene TRBV6-5 combines with J gene TRBJ2-5; D is undetermined. The ends were cut back, 0 bases at V and 5 bases at J, with 13 bases in the middle. Germline V CDR1 and CDR2: MNHEY, SVGAGI. The length of the CDR3 is 15 residues.

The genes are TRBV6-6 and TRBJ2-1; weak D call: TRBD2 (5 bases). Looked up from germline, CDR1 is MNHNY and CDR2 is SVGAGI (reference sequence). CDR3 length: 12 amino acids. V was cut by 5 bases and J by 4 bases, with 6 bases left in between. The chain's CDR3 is CASSRLYNEQFF. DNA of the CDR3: TGTGCCAGCAGTCGACTATACAATGAGCAGTTCTTC.

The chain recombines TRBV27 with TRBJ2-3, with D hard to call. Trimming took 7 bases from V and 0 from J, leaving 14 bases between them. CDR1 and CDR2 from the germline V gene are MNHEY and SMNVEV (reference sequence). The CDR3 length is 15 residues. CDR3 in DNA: TGTGCCAGCAAATTGCTAGTGGGGAGCACAGATACGCAGTATTTT. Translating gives CASKLLVGSTDTQYF.

The CDR3 loop reads CASSLLAPGMAYNEQFF. CDR3 coding DNA: TGTGCCAGCAGCTTATTAGCCCCAGGGATGGCCTACAATGAGCAGTTCTTC. The chain couples TRBV7-8 to TRBJ2-1; maybe TRBD1 (5 bases). Trimming left V 2 bases short and J 2 bases short, with 16 bases between. The CDR3 has 17 residues. Germline V gene lookup returns CDR1 SGHVS and CDR2 FQNEAQ.

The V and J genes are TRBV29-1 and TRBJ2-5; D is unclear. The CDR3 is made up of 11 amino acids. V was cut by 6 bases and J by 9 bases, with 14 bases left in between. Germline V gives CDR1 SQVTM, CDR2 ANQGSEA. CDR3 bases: TGCAGCGTCCCCCGTGGTGGGGCCCAGTACTTC. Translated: CSVPRGGAQYF.

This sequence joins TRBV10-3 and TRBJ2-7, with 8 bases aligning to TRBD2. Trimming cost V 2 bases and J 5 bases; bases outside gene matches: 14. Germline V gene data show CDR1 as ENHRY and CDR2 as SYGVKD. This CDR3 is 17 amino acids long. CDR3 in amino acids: CAISEVITVAGRNEQYF. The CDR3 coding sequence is TGTGCCATCAGTGAGGTGATTACCGTAGCGGGAAGGAACGAGCAGTACTTC.

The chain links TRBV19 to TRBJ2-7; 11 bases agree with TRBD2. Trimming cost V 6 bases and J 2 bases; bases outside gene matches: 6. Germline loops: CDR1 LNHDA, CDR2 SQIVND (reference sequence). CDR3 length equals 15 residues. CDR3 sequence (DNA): TGTGCCAGTAGGCGGGGACTAGCGGAAGCCTACGAGCAGTACTTC. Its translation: CASRRGLAEAYEQYF.

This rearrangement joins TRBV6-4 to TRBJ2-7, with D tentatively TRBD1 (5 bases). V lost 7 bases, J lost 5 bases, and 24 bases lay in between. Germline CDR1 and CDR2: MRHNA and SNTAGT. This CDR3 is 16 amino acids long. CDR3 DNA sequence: TGTGCCAGCACCGGAAAACCTGGGCAGGGTGGGAACGAGCAGTACTTC. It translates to CASTGKPGQGGNEQYF.

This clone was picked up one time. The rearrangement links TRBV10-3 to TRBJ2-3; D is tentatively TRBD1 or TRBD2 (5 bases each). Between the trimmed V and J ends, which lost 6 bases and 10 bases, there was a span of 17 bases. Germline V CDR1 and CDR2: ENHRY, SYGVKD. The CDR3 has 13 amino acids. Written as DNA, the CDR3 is TGTGCCATCAGGGGGGACCTAAGCATTCCGCAGTATTTT. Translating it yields CAIRGDLSIPQYF.

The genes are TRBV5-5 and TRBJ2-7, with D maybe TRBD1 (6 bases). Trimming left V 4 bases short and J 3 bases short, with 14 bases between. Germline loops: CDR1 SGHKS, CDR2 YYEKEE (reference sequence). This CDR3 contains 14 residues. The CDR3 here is CASSQGTISYEQYF. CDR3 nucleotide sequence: TGTGCCAGCAGCCAAGGGACAATAAGCTACGAGCAGTACTTC.

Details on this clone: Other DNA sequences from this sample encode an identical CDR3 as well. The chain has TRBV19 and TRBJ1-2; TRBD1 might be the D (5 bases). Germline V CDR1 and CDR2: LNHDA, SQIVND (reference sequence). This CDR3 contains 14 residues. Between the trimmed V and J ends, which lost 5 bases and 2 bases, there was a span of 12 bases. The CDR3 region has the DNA TGTGCCAGTAGTCCCGGGACGGGGAACTATGGCTACACCTTC. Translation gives CASSPGTGNYGYTF.

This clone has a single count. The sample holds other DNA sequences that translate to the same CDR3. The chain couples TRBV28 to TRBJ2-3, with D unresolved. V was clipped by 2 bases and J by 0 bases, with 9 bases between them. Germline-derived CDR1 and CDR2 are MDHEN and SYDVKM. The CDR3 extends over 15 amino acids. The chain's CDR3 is CASSLTGSSTDTQYF. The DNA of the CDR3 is TGTGCCAGCAGTTTAACCGGATCCAGCACAGATACGCAGTATTTT.

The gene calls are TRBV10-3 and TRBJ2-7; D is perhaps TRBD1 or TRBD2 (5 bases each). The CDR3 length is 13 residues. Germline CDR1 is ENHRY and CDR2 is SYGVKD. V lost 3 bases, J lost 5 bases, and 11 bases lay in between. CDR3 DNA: TGTGCCATCAGTGACCTTTTGGGGGACGAGCAGTACTTC. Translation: CAISDLLGDEQYF.

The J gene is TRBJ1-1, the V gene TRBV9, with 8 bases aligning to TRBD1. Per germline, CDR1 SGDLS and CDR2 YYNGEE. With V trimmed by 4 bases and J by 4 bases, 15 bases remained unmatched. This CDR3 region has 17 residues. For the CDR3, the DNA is TGTGCCAGCAGCACGATACCGACCAGGGGGCAGGGCACTGAAGCTTTCTTT. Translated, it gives CASSTIPTRGQGTEAFF.